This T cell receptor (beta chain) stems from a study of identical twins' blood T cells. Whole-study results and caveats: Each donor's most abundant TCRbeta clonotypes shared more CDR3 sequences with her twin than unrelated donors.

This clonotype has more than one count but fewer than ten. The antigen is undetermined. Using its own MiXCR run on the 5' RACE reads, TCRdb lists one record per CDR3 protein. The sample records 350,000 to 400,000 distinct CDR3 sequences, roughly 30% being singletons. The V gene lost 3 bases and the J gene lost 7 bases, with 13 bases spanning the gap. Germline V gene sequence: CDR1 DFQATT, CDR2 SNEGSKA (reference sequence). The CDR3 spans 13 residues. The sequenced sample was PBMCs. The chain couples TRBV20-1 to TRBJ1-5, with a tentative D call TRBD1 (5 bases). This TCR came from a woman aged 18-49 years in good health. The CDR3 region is CSASYAEGQPQHF. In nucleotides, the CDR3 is TGCAGTGCTAGTTACGCTGAGGGGCAGCCCCAGCATTTT.